This T cell receptor beta chain was identified during a study of blood T cells in healthy people across ages. As for this clonotype: This may arise from a read error, as a much more abundant clone is one base away.

The authors ran a second PCR of about 7 to 11 cycles using a sample-barcoded 5' primer and a J-beta primer mix. One entry per CDR3 protein results from TCRdb running MiXCR on the 5' RACE reads. This sample has more than 750,000 distinct CDR3 sequences, with around 29% found just once. The sample was also reused in another study, on T cells of mothers and their children.

The sequence was collected from a woman between 40 and 55 years old in good health. Sequenced sample: blood.

The DNA of the CDR3 is TGTGCCAGCAGTCATAGCGAGGGGTTCCAAGAGACCCAGTACTTC. Encoded protein: CASSHSEGFQETQYF. V and J are TRBV7-2 and TRBJ2-5; either TRBD1 or TRBD2 may supply D (5 bases each). Germline CDR1 SGHTA, CDR2 FQGNSA. With 6 bases removed from V and 1 base from J, the gap between germline ends came to 15 bases. The length of the CDR3 is 15 residues.